These T cell receptor beta chains were read from a single sample in a study of cytomegalovirus exposure and HLA in healthy donors. TCRdb keeps only in-frame clones here, not all; method: immunoSEQ multiplex PCR. The profile shows more than 100,000 clones, 15% of them singletons. The sequencing sample was made of PBMCs. These receptors all come from a young woman in good health and CMV-seronegative. Each CDR3 is given with its conserved first and last residue. A D gene is named only where the DNA matches it firmly. For some rows the clone size is stated as once, few or many, or as a class when expanded; others skip it.

V gene	D gene	J gene	clone size	CDR3 DNA	CDR3 protein
TRBV14	TRBD1	TRBJ1-1	few	TGTGCCAGCAGCCAAGGTCGTCAGGGGGGTTTCTTT	CASSQGRQGGFF
TRBV7-3	-	TRBJ2-2	few	TGTGCCAGCAGCTTCTCCGGGACAACTCCCACCACCGGGGAGCTGTTTTTT	CASSFSGTTPTTGELFF
TRBV7-9	-	TRBJ2-1	few	TGTGCCAGCAGCACGGACCCCAGGGCTGAGCAGTTCTTC	CASSTDPRAEQFF
TRBV5-6	-	TRBJ1-5	-	TGTGCCAGCAGTAGATTCGGGGTCATCCAGCCCCAGCATTTT	CASSRFGVIQPQHF
TRBV7-2	-	TRBJ2-3	-	TGTGCCAGCAGCTTAAGGGCGGGGTTCGTTGATACGCAGTATTTT	CASSLRAGFVDTQYF
TRBV9	TRBD2	TRBJ2-1	-	TGTGCCAGCAGCGTGACTAGCGGGGGTACCTACAATGAGCAGTTCTTC	CASSVTSGGTYNEQFF
TRBV4-2	-	TRBJ2-3	few	TGTGCCAGCAGCCAAGCTCTAAACACAGATACGCAGTATTTT	CASSQALNTDTQYF
TRBV19	-	TRBJ1-1	few	TGTGCCAGTAGGGACCATCGGGGGAACACTGAAGCTTTCTTT	CASRDHRGNTEAFF
TRBV6-5	-	TRBJ2-7	-	TGTGCCAGCAGGGACAGCTACGAGCAGTACTTC	CASRDSYEQYF
TRBV5-8	TRBD1	TRBJ1-5	few	TGTGCCAGCAGCTCGGGACAGAGGCAGAATCAGCCCCAGCATTTT	CASSSGQRQNQPQHF
TRBV29-1	TRBD1	TRBJ2-4	-	TGCAGCGTTGATGCCTCGACAGGGAGCAACATTCAGTACTTC	CSVDASTGSNIQYF
TRBV29-1	-	TRBJ1-1	-	TGCAGCGTTGCTCGGGGGGGAGACACTGAAGCTTTCTTT	CSVARGGDTEAFF
TRBV7-8	TRBD2	TRBJ2-7	-	TGTGCCAGCAGCTTACGACTAGCGGGCCCCTCGGGGGAGCAGTACTTC	CASSLRLAGPSGEQYF
TRBV6-1	-	TRBJ1-2	few	TGTGCCAGTGAGGGCTCCCCACCTAACTATGGCTACACCTTC	CASEGSPPNYGYTF
TRBV10-3	-	TRBJ1-1	few	TGTGCCATCACCTCAAAAAGGGAGGGGACTGAAGCTTTCTTT	CAITSKREGTEAFF
TRBV6-5	TRBD2	TRBJ2-2	few	TGTGCCAGCAGTTACTCGGCGGGAGGGCTAGGCGGGGAGCTGTTTTTT	CASSYSAGGLGGELFF
TRBV28	-	TRBJ2-7	-	TGTGCCAGCATATCAGGGCTGAGCTCCTACGAGCAGTACTTC	CASISGLSSYEQYF
TRBV5-4	-	TRBJ1-1	few	TGTGCCAGCAGCTTGGAGGGCCCCCGGGGGATCACTGAAGCTTTCTTT	CASSLEGPRGITEAFF
TRBV30	-	TRBJ1-5	few	TGTGCCTGGACTGAGGGCGGGCATCAGCCCCAGCATTTT	CAWTEGGHQPQHF
TRBV5-6	-	TRBJ2-2	few	TGTGCCAGCAGCCTGGGGGGCTCCGGGGAGCTGTTTTTT	CASSLGGSGELFF
TRBV5-1	TRBD1	TRBJ1-1	-	TGCGCCAGCAGCTTGGAAGGACAGGGGTGGACTGAAGCTTTCTTT	CASSLEGQGWTEAFF
TRBV5-4	-	TRBJ1-1	-	TGTGCCAGCAGTTTGGACATCAACACTGAAGCTTTCTTT	CASSLDINTEAFF
TRBV7-8	TRBD2	TRBJ2-3	-	TGTGCCAGCAGCCCTTCGACTAGCGGGAGAACCGCTAGCACAGATACGCAGTATTTT	CASSPSTSGRTASTDTQYF
TRBV30	TRBD1	TRBJ1-2	-	TGTGCCTGGAGTGTCGGGACAGGCCGGGTCTATGGCTACACCTTC	CAWSVGTGRVYGYTF
TRBV15	-	TRBJ2-2	few	TGTGCCACCAGCAGAGAACAGGTCCTGGGGGGCGGGGAGCTGTTTTTT	CATSREQVLGGGELFF
TRBV6-1	TRBD1	TRBJ2-5	-	TGTGCCAGCAGTGGCCGGGACTTCCCCCAGGGGGCGACCCAGTACTTC	CASSGRDFPQGATQYF
TRBV4-3	-	TRBJ1-6	-	TGCGCCAGCAGCCAAGTGCAGGGTAGTTCACCCCTCCACTTT	CASSQVQGSSPLHF
TRBV11-3	-	TRBJ2-7	-	TGTGCCAGCAGCTTAGACTCAGGGGCGTCAGGATACGAGCAGTACTTC	CASSLDSGASGYEQYF
TRBV7-8	-	TRBJ2-3	-	TGTGCCAGCAGCGCCCGCGGGCCGAGCACAGATACGCAGTATTTT	CASSARGPSTDTQYF
TRBV4-3	TRBD2	TRBJ2-7	few	TGCGCCAGCAGCCAAGACAGCGGGGGCCGAACCTACGAGCAGTACTTC	CASSQDSGGRTYEQYF
TRBV30	-	TRBJ2-3	few	TGTGCCTGGAGTGGCCGGGACAAAAGAGGCACGGATACGCAGTATTTT	CAWSGRDKRGTDTQYF
TRBV18	TRBD2	TRBJ2-5	-	TGTGCCAGCTCACCGCCCCGGACTAGCGGGAGCCCGGAGACCCAGTACTTC	CASSPPRTSGSPETQYF
TRBV5-4	-	TRBJ1-1	few	TGTGCCAGCAGCGCAGGGGTCATGAACACTGAAGCTTTCTTT	CASSAGVMNTEAFF
TRBV9	TRBD1	TRBJ1-4	few	TGTGCCAGCAGCGAGAGCCCGGACAGGGGCGAAAAACTGTTTTTT	CASSESPDRGEKLFF
TRBV28	-	TRBJ2-7	few	TGTGCCAGCAGACCTACCTTCCTAAGCTCCTACGAGCAGTACTTC	CASRPTFLSSYEQYF
TRBV7-2	-	TRBJ1-6	few	TGTGCCAGCAGCTTAGGCTCCCCGGGGAATTCACCCCTCCACTTT	CASSLGSPGNSPLHF
TRBV5-6	-	TRBJ2-5	-	TGTGCCAGCAGCTTGGCCAAGCCGGGAGCCCAGTACTTC	CASSLAKPGAQYF